This TCR beta chain comes out of a study of PD-L1 blockade in urothelial cancer. Study information: Most of the 29 patients were males with bladder-origin urothelial cancer. Patients had been given 0 to 3 earlier chemotherapy regimens. Blood analysis took place 3 weeks (second dose) and 6 weeks after treatment start.

Regarding time point: peripheral blood 6 weeks after treatment start. Each patient gave between 1 and 8 samples, pretreatment and on-treatment. The table came from immunoSEQ multiplex PCR; TCRdb's copy has only in-frame clones and leaves some out. The data hold about 41,000 clones, with about 88% observed a single time. Germline assignment: CDR1 MNHNS and CDR2 SASEGT. The CDR3 totals 15 residues. The ends lost 6 bases at V and 7 bases at J; junction bases unmatched: 11. The sequence came from a man between 65 and 85 years old with urothelial cancer. Sequencing was performed on PBMCs, taken around atezolizumab (anti-PD-L1) treatment. V is TRBV6-1 and J is TRBJ2-2, with 7 bases fitting TRBD1. CDR3 coding DNA: TGTGCCAGCAGACGTGACAGGGTTGGTGTCGGGGAGCTGTTTTTT. Encoded protein: CASRRDRVGVGELFF.